The entry below gives a single T cell receptor (beta chain) sequence along with its context. As yet, its antigen is unknown. The assay was immunoSEQ multiplex PCR, and TCRdb's table has in-frame clones only and misses some. The sample contains more than 95,000 clones, over 75% of which appear only once. The data originate from a study of graft-versus-host responses after intestinal transplantation. Study information: Following induction with anti-thymocyte globulin, all recipients were given tacrolimus and steroids for roughly three years.

The specimen comprised unstimulated CD4+ T cells sorted from spleen or lymph node cells, sampled before intestinal transplant. This TCR was recovered from a human donor who received an intestinal transplant.

CDR3 sequence: CASSVGQEGTQYF. In DNA, the CDR3 is TGTGCCAGCAGCGTAGGACAGGAAGGGACCCAGTACTTC. V gene TRBV9 combines with J gene TRBJ2-5; weak D call: TRBD1 (6 bases). In germline, CDR1 is SGDLS, CDR2 YYNGEE. V lost 0 bases and J 7 bases, leaving 10 bases between the germline ends. This CDR3 is built from 13 residues.